These T cell receptor beta chains were read from a single sample in a study of blood T cell repertoires in COVID-19. Method: immunoSEQ multiplex PCR; TCRdb's copy keeps in-frame clones and lacks some. The sample includes some 140,000 clones, approximately 87% of them seen just once. Sequenced: peripheral blood. These receptors originate from a man aged 65 to 79 with active COVID-19. The CDR3 runs from the conserved cysteine through the conserved F or W. A D gene is named only where the DNA matches it firmly. The size of a clone is reported for some rows only, either as once, few or many, or as a class for expanded clones.

V gene: TRBV27; J gene: TRBJ1-6; clone size: -; D gene: -; CDR3 protein: CASRRGGAESPLHF; CDR3 DNA: TGTGCCAGCAGAAGAGGGGGGGCTGAATCACCCCTCCACTTT
V gene: TRBV13; J gene: TRBJ2-5; clone size: -; D gene: -; CDR3 protein: CASSFRRLTGQETQYF; CDR3 DNA: TGTGCCAGCAGCTTCCGGAGACTGACGGGACAAGAGACCCAGTACTTC
V gene: TRBV10-3; J gene: TRBJ2-1; clone size: once; D gene: -; CDR3 protein: CAISFPDMSSYNEQFF; CDR3 DNA: TGTGCCATCAGCTTCCCGGACATGAGCTCCTACAATGAGCAGTTCTTC
V gene: TRBV5-1; J gene: TRBJ1-1; clone size: -; D gene: TRBD1; CDR3 protein: CASSSETGKRTEAFF; CDR3 DNA: TGCGCCAGCAGCTCCGAGACAGGGAAGAGGACTGAAGCTTTCTTT
V gene: TRBV5-1; J gene: TRBJ1-1; clone size: -; D gene: TRBD1; CDR3 protein: CASSPGQGGSTEAFF; CDR3 DNA: TGCGCCAGCAGTCCGGGACAGGGGGGTAGCACTGAAGCTTTCTTT
V gene: TRBV21-1; J gene: TRBJ2-1; clone size: -; D gene: -; CDR3 protein: CASSKNSHSDRAYNGEQFF; CDR3 DNA: TGTGCCAGCAGCAAAAACTCACATTCGGACAGGGCCTATAATGGTGAGCAGTTCTTC
V gene: TRBV7-2; J gene: TRBJ1-1; clone size: -; D gene: -; CDR3 protein: CASSLGAGPTEAFF; CDR3 DNA: TGTGCCAGCAGCTTAGGGGCAGGGCCGACTGAAGCTTTCTTT
V gene: TRBV5-6; J gene: TRBJ2-5; clone size: -; D gene: -; CDR3 protein: CASSFSRMETQYF; CDR3 DNA: TGTGCCAGCAGCTTCTCTAGGATGGAGACCCAGTACTTC
V gene: TRBV28; J gene: TRBJ1-5; clone size: -; D gene: -; CDR3 protein: CASSPPPRVRSNQPQHF; CDR3 DNA: TGTGCCAGCAGTCCCCCACCCAGGGTCCGGAGCAATCAGCCTCAGCATTTT
V gene: TRBV5-4; J gene: TRBJ1-1; clone size: once; D gene: TRBD1; CDR3 protein: CASSPYRDRDTEAFF; CDR3 DNA: TGTGCCAGCAGCCCATACCGGGACAGGGATACTGAAGCTTTCTTT
V gene: TRBV18; J gene: TRBJ2-5; clone size: once; D gene: TRBD1; CDR3 protein: CASSPATGAGGETQYF; CDR3 DNA: TGTGCCAGCTCACCAGCGACAGGGGCGGGTGGAGAGACCCAGTACTTC
V gene: TRBV5-4; J gene: TRBJ2-1; clone size: -; D gene: TRBD2; CDR3 protein: CASSPNSGRRRYNEQFF; CDR3 DNA: TGTGCCAGCAGCCCTAACAGCGGGAGAAGAAGGTACAATGAGCAGTTCTTC
V gene: TRBV18; J gene: TRBJ1-2; clone size: -; D gene: TRBD1; CDR3 protein: CASSSTGGLNGYTF; CDR3 DNA: TGTGCCAGCTCATCTACAGGGGGCCTGAATGGCTACACCTTC
V gene: TRBV7-9; J gene: TRBJ1-6; clone size: few; D gene: TRBD1; CDR3 protein: CASSSYRGGNSPLHF; CDR3 DNA: TGTGCCAGCAGCTCGTACAGGGGAGGAAATTCACCCCTCCACTTT
V gene: TRBV28; J gene: TRBJ1-3; clone size: -; D gene: -; CDR3 protein: CASSLLVMSGNTIYF; CDR3 DNA: TGTGCCAGCAGTTTATTAGTCATGTCTGGAAACACCATATATTTT
V gene: TRBV7-2; J gene: TRBJ2-5; clone size: -; D gene: -; CDR3 protein: CASSEARRVQETQYF; CDR3 DNA: TGTGCCAGCAGCGAGGCCCGGCGGGTCCAAGAGACCCAGTACTTC
V gene: TRBV20-1; J gene: TRBJ1-2; clone size: once; D gene: -; CDR3 protein: CSARDNGYTF; CDR3 DNA: TGCAGTGCTAGAGATAATGGCTACACCTTC
V gene: TRBV10-3; J gene: TRBJ2-1; clone size: -; D gene: TRBD2; CDR3 protein: CAISTLAGGGWQFF; CDR3 DNA: TGTGCCATCAGCACCTTAGCGGGAGGAGGTTGGCAGTTCTTC
V gene: TRBV28; J gene: TRBJ1-2; clone size: -; D gene: -; CDR3 protein: CASLPRGPGGGYTF; CDR3 DNA: TGTGCCAGCCTCCCCAGGGGACCGGGGGGTGGCTACACCTTC
V gene: TRBV28; J gene: TRBJ1-1; clone size: -; D gene: -; CDR3 protein: CASRAPLNTEAFF; CDR3 DNA: TGTGCCAGCAGAGCCCCCCTGAACACTGAAGCTTTCTTT
V gene: TRBV6-1; J gene: TRBJ2-1; clone size: -; D gene: -; CDR3 protein: CASSEAQGTYNEQFF; CDR3 DNA: TGTGCCAGCAGTGAAGCGCAGGGGACCTACAATGAGCAGTTCTTC
V gene: TRBV10-3; J gene: TRBJ2-7; clone size: once; D gene: TRBD2; CDR3 protein: CAISGGASGYEQYF; CDR3 DNA: TGTGCCATCAGCGGGGGGGCTAGCGGCTACGAGCAGTACTTC
V gene: TRBV28; J gene: TRBJ2-1; clone size: -; D gene: TRBD2; CDR3 protein: CASRESGLATTSIIQFF; CDR3 DNA: TGTGCCAGCAGAGAATCGGGACTAGCTACCACAAGCATTATCCAGTTCTTC
V gene: TRBV6-5; J gene: TRBJ1-6; clone size: -; D gene: -; CDR3 protein: CASSYSGQLSNSPLHF; CDR3 DNA: TGTGCCAGCAGTTACTCGGGACAACTTAGTAATTCACCCCTCCACTTT
V gene: TRBV24-1; J gene: TRBJ2-1; clone size: -; D gene: TRBD2; CDR3 protein: CATSRASGSEQFF; CDR3 DNA: TGTGCCACCAGTCGGGCTAGCGGGAGTGAGCAGTTCTTC
V gene: TRBV7-9; J gene: TRBJ2-2; clone size: -; D gene: TRBD1; CDR3 protein: CASSTRQGTGELFF; CDR3 DNA: TGTGCCAGCAGCACCCGACAGGGTACCGGGGAGCTGTTTTTT
V gene: TRBV29-1; J gene: TRBJ1-3; clone size: -; D gene: TRBD1; CDR3 protein: CSVLQGSSGNTIYF; CDR3 DNA: TGCAGCGTTTTACAGGGGTCCTCTGGAAACACCATATATTTT
V gene: TRBV6-5; J gene: TRBJ2-3; clone size: -; D gene: -; CDR3 protein: CASSSYDTQYF; CDR3 DNA: TGTGCCAGCAGTTCCTATGATACGCAGTATTTT
V gene: TRBV24-1; J gene: TRBJ2-7; clone size: -; D gene: TRBD1; CDR3 protein: CATSDPRQGPSYEQYF; CDR3 DNA: TGTGCCACCAGTGATCCACGACAGGGCCCCTCCTACGAGCAGTACTTC
V gene: TRBV2; J gene: TRBJ2-7; clone size: few; D gene: -; CDR3 protein: CASSDYEQYF; CDR3 DNA: TGTGCCAGCAGTGATTATGAGCAGTACTTC
V gene: TRBV30; J gene: TRBJ2-7; clone size: -; D gene: -; CDR3 protein: CAWAGQIINYEQYF; CDR3 DNA: TGTGCCTGGGCGGGACAGATAATCAACTACGAGCAGTACTTC
V gene: TRBV11-2; J gene: TRBJ1-3; clone size: -; D gene: -; CDR3 protein: CASSLVRSTGNTIYF; CDR3 DNA: TGTGCCAGCAGCTTAGTGCGGTCTACAGGAAACACCATATATTTT
V gene: TRBV12-3/TRBV12-4; J gene: TRBJ2-4; clone size: -; D gene: -; CDR3 protein: CASSKGAKNIQYF; CDR3 DNA: TGTGCCAGTTCTAAGGGGGCCAAAAACATTCAGTACTTC
V gene: TRBV5-1; J gene: TRBJ2-1; clone size: -; D gene: TRBD2; CDR3 protein: CASSSFGTSVRFF; CDR3 DNA: TGCGCCAGCAGCTCTTTTGGGACTAGCGTACGGTTCTTC
V gene: TRBV7-9; J gene: TRBJ2-7; clone size: -; D gene: -; CDR3 protein: CASSLAGDEQYF; CDR3 DNA: TGTGCCAGCAGCTTAGCGGGAGACGAGCAGTACTTC
V gene: TRBV5-1; J gene: TRBJ2-7; clone size: -; D gene: TRBD1; CDR3 protein: CASSRSGQGSYEQYF; CDR3 DNA: TGCGCCAGCAGCCGATCGGGACAGGGGTCCTACGAGCAGTACTTC
V gene: TRBV9; J gene: TRBJ2-1; clone size: -; D gene: -; CDR3 protein: CASSVGLRASHNEQFF; CDR3 DNA: TGTGCCAGCAGCGTAGGATTACGAGCAAGCCACAATGAGCAGTTCTTC
V gene: TRBV5-1; J gene: TRBJ2-7; clone size: -; D gene: TRBD2; CDR3 protein: CASGTSGNYEQYF; CDR3 DNA: TGCGCCAGCGGAACTAGCGGGAACTACGAGCAGTACTTC
V gene: TRBV28; J gene: TRBJ2-1; clone size: -; D gene: TRBD2; CDR3 protein: CASSLILAGALHEQFF; CDR3 DNA: TGTGCCAGCAGTTTAATACTAGCGGGAGCTCTTCATGAGCAGTTCTTC
V gene: TRBV10-2; J gene: TRBJ1-1; clone size: few; D gene: -; CDR3 protein: CASSTGSTEAFF; CDR3 DNA: TGCGCCAGCTCTACAGGGTCCACTGAAGCTTTCTTT
V gene: TRBV29-1; J gene: TRBJ2-1; clone size: -; D gene: TRBD2; CDR3 protein: CSVLGLAGHSYNEQFF; CDR3 DNA: TGCAGCGTTCTCGGACTAGCGGGACACTCTTACAATGAGCAGTTCTTC